This entry features one T cell receptor beta chain sequence. Its antigen is unknown. The germline gene is not matched at one end of the junction; a read error may be the cause. The record originates from a study of blood T cells in healthy people across ages. Study-wide context: About one barcoded TCR beta cDNA was captured per two T cells.

Notes on the study in general: Conclusively comparing naive with antigen-experienced cells was impossible with unsorted PBMCs.

With a J-beta primer mix and a sample-barcoded 5' primer, a second PCR ran about 7 to 12 cycles. Each single sample gave us at least 2.5 million CDR3-containing paired-end reads. TCRdb redid the calling of the 5' RACE reads with MiXCR, one entry per CDR3 protein. The sample includes 540,000 or so distinct CDR3 sequences, roughly 43% of them seen just once. The CDR3 length is 12 residues. In germline, CDR1 is SQVTM, CDR2 ANQGSEA. The source material was blood. This chain joins TRBV29-1 and TRBJ1-1, with TRBD1 identical over 7 bases. This clonotype was sampled from a man older than 75 in good health. The CDR3 sequence is CSGDRVNTEAFF. In nucleotides, the CDR3 is TGCAGCGGCGACAGGGTGAACACTGAGGCTTTCTTT.